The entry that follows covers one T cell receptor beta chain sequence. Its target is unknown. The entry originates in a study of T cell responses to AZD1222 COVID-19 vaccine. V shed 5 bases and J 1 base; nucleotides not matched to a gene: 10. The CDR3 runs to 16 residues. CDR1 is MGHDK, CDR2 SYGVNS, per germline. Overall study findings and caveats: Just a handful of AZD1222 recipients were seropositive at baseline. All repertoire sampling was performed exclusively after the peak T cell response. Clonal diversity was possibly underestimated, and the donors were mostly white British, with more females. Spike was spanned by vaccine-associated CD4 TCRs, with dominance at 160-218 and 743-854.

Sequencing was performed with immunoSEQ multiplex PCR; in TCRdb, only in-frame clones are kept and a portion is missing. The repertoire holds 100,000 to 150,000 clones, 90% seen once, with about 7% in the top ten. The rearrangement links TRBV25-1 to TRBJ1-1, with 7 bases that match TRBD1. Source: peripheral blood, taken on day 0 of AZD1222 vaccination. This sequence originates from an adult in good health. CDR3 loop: CASSRWTGGPNTEAFF. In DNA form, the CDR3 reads TGTGCCAGCAGTAGGTGGACAGGAGGCCCGAACACTGAAGCTTTCTTT.